This T cell receptor beta chain was profiled in a study of blood T cell repertoires in COVID-19. Study-wide context: Whether acute or convalescent, the COVID-19 samples came from the United States, Italy and Spain. The analysed material was cDNA or gDNA that came from T cells, B-cell-depleted T cells, or PBMCs.

The CDR3 covers 15 residues. With 3 bases removed from V and 7 bases from J, the gap between germline ends came to 14 bases. Germline values: CDR1 SGHTS, CDR2 YDEGEE. The Seattle patients, enrolled during active infection, were followed longitudinally. Authors' processing steps: Reference gene primer amplification gave nucleated cell count estimates. Measured with immunoSEQ multiplex PCR; TCRdb has only the in-frame clones, and not every one. D and trimming were read from the DNA, whereas the V and J calls and clone size are those reported in that table. This sample has fewer than 100,000 clones, with roughly 85% found just once.

J is TRBJ1-6 and V is TRBV5-8, with D unclear. The sequence was collected from a man aged 45-65 years with COVID-19, enrolled during active disease. The source material was peripheral blood. The CDR3 spells CASSYRHLGNSPLHF. The DNA for the CDR3 is TGTGCCAGCAGCTACCGGCACCTCGGGAATTCACCCCTCCACTTT.